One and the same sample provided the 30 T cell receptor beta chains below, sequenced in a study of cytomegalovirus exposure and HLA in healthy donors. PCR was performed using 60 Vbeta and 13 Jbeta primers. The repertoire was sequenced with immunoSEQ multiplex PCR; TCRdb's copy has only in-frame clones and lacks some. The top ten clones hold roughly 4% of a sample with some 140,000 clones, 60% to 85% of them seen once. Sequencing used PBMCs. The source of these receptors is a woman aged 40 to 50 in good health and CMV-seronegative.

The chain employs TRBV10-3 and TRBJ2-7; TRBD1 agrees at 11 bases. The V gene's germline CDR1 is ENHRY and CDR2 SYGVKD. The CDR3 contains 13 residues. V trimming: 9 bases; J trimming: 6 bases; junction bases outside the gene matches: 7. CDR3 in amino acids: CAMGTGGGGEQYF. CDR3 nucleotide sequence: TGTGCCATGGGGACAGGGGGTGGTGGCGAGCAGTACTTC.

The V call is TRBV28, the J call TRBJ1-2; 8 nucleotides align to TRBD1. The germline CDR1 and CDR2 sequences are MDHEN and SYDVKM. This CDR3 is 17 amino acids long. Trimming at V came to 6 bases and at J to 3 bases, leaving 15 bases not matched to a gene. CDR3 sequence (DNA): TGTGCCAGCAGGGGCCTTGGATCAGGGGGCGTCGACTATGGCTACACCTTC. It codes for CASRGLGSGGVDYGYTF.

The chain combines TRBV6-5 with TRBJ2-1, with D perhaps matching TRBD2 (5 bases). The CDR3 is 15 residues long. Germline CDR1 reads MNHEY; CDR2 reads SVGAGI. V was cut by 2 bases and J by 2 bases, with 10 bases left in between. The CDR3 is CASSYMGSPYNEQFF. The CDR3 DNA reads TGTGCCAGCAGTTACATGGGGAGTCCCTACAATGAGCAGTTCTTC.

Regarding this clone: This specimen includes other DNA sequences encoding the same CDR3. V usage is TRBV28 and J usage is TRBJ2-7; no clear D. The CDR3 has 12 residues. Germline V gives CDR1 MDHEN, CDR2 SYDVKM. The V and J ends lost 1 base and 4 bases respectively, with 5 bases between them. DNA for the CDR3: TGTGCCAGCAGTTTATCAGCGTACGAGCAGTACTTC. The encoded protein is CASSLSAYEQYF.

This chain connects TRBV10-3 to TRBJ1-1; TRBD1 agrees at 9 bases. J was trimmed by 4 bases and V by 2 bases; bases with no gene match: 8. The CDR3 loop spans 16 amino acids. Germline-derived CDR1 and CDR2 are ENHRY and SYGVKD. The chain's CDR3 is CAISEPGTGWRTEAFF. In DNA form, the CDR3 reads TGTGCCATCAGTGAGCCCGGGACAGGGTGGCGCACTGAAGCTTTCTTT.

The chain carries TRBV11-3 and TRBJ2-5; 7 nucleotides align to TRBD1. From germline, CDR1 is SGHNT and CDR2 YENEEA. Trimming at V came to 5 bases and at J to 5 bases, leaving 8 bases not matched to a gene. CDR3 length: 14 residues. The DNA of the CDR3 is TGTGCCAGCAGCACCCGACAGGGAGAGGAGACCCAGTACTTC. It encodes CASSTRQGEETQYF.

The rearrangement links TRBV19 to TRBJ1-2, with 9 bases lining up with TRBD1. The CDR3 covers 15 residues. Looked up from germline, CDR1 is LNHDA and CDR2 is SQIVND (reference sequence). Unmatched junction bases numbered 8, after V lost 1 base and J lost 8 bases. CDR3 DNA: TGTGCCAGTAGTATAGGCCGGGGACAGGGCGGAGGCTACACCTTC. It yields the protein CASSIGRGQGGGYTF.

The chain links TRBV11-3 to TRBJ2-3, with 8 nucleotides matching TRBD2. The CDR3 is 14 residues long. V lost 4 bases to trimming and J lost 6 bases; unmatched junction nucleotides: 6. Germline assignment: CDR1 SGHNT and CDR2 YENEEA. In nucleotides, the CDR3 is TGTGCCAGCAGCTCGAGCGGGAGTAGTGATACGCAGTATTTT. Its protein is CASSSSGSSDTQYF.

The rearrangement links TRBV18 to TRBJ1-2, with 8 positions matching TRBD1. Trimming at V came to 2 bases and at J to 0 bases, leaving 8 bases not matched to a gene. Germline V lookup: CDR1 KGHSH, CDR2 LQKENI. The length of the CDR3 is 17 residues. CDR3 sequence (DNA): TGTGCCAGCTCACCAAATTTAGGGACAGGAACTAACTATGGCTACACCTTC. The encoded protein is CASSPNLGTGTNYGYTF. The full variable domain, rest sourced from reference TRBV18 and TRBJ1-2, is NAGVMQNPRHLVRRRGQEARLRCSPMKGHSHVYWYRQLPEEGLKFMVYLQKENIIDESGMPKERFSAEFPKEGPSILRIQQVVRGDSAAYFCASSPNLGTGTNYGYTFGSGTRLTVV.

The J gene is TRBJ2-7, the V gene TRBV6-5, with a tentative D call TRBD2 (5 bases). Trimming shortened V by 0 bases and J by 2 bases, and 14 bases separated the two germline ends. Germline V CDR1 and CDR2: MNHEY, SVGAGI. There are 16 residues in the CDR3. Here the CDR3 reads CASSYSEDSTAYEQYF. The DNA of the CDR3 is TGTGCCAGCAGTTACTCGGAGGACTCTACAGCCTACGAGCAGTACTTC.

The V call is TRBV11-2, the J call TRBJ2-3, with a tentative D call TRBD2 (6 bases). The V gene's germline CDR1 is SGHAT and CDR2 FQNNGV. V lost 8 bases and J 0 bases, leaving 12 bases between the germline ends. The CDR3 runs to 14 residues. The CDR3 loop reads CASGWRGSTDTQYF. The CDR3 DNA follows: TGTGCCAGCGGTTGGCGGGGCAGCACAGATACGCAGTATTTT.

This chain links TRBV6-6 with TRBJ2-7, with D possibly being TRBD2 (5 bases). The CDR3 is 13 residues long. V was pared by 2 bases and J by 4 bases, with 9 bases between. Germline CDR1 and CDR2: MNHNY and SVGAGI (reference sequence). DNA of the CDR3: TGTGCCAGCAGTTACGAACTAGAGTACGAGCAGTACTTC. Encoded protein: CASSYELEYEQYF.

The CDR3 here is CASRRAGEQFF. The CDR3 bases are TGCGCCAGCAGAAGAGCGGGTGAGCAGTTCTTC. The V gene is TRBV5-1, the J gene TRBJ2-1; a possible D gene is TRBD2 (6 bases). Germline V gene sequence: CDR1 SGHRS, CDR2 YFSETQ. V shed 5 bases and J shed 9 bases, with 9 bases lying between them. The CDR3 loop spans 11 amino acids. Combining the CDR3 with reference TRBV5-1 and TRBJ2-1 gives the whole variable domain KAGVTQTPRYLIKTRGQQVTLSCSPISGHRSVSWYQQTPGQGLQFLFEYFSETQRNKGNFPGRFSGRQFSNSRSEMNVSTLELGDSALYLCASRRAGEQFFGPGTRLTVL.

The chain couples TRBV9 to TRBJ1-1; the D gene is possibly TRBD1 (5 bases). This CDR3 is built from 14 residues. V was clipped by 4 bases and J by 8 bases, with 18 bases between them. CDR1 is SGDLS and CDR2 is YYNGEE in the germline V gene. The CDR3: CASSTHQTGVEAFF. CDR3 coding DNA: TGTGCCAGCAGCACCCATCAAACAGGTGTAGAAGCTTTCTTT.

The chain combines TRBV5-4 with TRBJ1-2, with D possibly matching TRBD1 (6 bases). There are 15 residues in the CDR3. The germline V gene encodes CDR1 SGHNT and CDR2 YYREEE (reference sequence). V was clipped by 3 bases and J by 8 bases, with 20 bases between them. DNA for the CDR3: TGTGCCAGCAGCTGGGGGCAGGGATCTGCCGACGGCTACACCTTC. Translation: CASSWGQGSADGYTF.

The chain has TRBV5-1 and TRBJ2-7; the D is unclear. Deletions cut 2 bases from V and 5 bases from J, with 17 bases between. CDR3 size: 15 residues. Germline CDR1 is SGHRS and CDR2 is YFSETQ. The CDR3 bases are TGCGCCAGCAGCTTAGGTCAGGTGGGTAGGAACGAGCAGTACTTC. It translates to CASSLGQVGRNEQYF.

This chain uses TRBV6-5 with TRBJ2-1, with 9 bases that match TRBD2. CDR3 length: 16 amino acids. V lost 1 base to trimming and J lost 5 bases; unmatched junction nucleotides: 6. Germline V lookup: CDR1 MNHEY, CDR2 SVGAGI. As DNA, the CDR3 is TGTGCCAGCAGTTACTTTAGCGGGAGTTTAAACAATGAGCAGTTCTTC. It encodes CASSYFSGSLNNEQFF.

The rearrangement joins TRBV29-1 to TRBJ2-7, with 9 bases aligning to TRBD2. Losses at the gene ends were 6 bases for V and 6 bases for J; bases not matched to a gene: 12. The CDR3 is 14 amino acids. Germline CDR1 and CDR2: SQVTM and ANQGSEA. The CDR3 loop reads CSVGWAGGRREQYF. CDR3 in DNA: TGCAGCGTGGGCTGGGCGGGAGGGCGTCGCGAGCAGTACTTC.

This chain's CDR3 is CASSDREGLGSPLHF. The CDR3 coding sequence is TGTGCCAGCAGTGACCGGGAGGGGCTGGGCTCACCCCTCCACTTT. The rearrangement joins TRBV6-4 to TRBJ1-6; D is possibly TRBD1 (5 bases). V dropped 2 bases and J dropped 10 bases, with 15 bases sitting between them. The CDR3 extends over 15 amino acids. Germline CDR1 MRHNA, CDR2 SNTAGT.

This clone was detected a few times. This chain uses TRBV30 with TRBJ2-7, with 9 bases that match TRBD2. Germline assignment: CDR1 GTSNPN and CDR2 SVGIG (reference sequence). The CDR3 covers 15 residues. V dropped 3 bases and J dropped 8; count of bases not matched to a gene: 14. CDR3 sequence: CAWSPLTVGTSKQYF. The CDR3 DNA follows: TGTGCCTGGAGCCCACTCACGGTCGGGACTAGCAAGCAGTACTTC.

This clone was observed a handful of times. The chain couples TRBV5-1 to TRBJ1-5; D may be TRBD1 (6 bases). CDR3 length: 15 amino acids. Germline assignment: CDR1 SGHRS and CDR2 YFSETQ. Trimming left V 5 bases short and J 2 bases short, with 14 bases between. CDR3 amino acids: CASSPGEGGNQPQHF. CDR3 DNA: TGCGCCAGCAGTCCAGGGGAAGGGGGCAATCAGCCCCAGCATTTT.

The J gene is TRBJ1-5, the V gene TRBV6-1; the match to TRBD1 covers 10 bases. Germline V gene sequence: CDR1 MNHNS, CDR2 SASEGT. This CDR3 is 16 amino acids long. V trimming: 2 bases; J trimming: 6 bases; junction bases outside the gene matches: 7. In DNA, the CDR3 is TGTGCCAGCAGTGAATCCGGGACAGGGGAGGGTCAGCCCCAGCATTTT. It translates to CASSESGTGEGQPQHF.

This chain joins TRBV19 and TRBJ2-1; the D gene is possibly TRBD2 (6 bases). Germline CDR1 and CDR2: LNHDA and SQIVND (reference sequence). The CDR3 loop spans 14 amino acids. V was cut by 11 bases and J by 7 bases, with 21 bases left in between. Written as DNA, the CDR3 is TGTGCCTGCAGAGGAGGCAACGCGGGAAATGAGCAGTTCTTC. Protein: CACRGGNAGNEQFF.

CDR3 sequence: CASSQSVSYEQYF. CDR3 in DNA: TGCGCCAGCAGCCAGTCTGTCTCCTACGAGCAGTACTTC. The J gene is TRBJ2-7, the V gene TRBV4-1; D is ambiguous. Germline assignment: CDR1 MGHRA and CDR2 YSYEKL. Trimming shortened V by 3 bases and J by 0 bases, and 6 bases separated the two germline ends. This CDR3 contains 13 residues.

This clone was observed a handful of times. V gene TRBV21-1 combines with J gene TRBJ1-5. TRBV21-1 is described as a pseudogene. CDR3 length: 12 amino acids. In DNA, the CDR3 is TGTGCCAGCTTTAGTAGCGCAGAGCCCCAGCATTTT. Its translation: CASFSSAEPQHF.

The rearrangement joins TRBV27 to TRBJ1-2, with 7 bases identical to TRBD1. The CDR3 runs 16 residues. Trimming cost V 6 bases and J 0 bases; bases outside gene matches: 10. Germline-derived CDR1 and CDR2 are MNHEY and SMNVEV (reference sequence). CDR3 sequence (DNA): TGTGCCAGCAGCGAGATGGGACAGACGTCTAACTATGGCTACACCTTC. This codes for CASSEMGQTSNYGYTF.

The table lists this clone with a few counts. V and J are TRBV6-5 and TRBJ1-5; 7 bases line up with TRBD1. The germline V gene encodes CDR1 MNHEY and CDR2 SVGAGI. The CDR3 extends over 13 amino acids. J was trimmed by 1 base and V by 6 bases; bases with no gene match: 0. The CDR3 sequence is CASRGQSNQPQHF. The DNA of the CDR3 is TGTGCCAGCAGGGGACAGAGCAATCAGCCCCAGCATTTT.

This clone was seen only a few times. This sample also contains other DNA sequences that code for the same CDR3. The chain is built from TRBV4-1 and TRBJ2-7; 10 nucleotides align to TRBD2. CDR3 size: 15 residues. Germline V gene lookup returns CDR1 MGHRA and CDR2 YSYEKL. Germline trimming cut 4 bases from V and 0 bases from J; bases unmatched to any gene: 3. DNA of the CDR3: TGCGCCAGCAGCCCTCGGACTAGCGGCTCCTACGAGCAGTACTTC. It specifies CASSPRTSGSYEQYF.

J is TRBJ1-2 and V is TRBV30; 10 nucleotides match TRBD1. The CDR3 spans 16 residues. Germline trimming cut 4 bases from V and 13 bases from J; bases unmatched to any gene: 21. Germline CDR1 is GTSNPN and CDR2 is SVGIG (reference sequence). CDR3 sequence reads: CAWTAGTGVIEGGLTF. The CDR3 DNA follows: TGTGCCTGGACCGCCGGGACAGGGGTTATTGAAGGGGGTCTCACCTTC.

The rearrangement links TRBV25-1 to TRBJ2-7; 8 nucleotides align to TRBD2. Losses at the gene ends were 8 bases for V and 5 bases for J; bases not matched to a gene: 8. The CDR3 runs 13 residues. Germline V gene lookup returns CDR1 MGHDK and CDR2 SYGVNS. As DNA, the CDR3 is TGTGCCAGCGGGAGCGGGAGTACAAACGAGCAGTACTTC. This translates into CASGSGSTNEQYF.